The 11 T cell receptor beta chains in this list originate from one sample, sequenced in a study of vaccination and CD4 T cells after COVID-19. Cultured CD4+ T-cell DNA underwent Oncomine TCR Beta short-read sequencing. TCRdb itself ran the PCR reads through MiXCR, one entry per CDR3 protein. The table lists about 25,000 distinct CDR3 sequences, around 30% of them singletons. Time point reported: late sampling 161 to 241 days after vaccination in a few convalescent patients. The treatment here: approximately nine-day PBMC culture with coronavirus spike peptide pools or control peptides (ViraFEST assay). No antigen is known for these receptors. The source material was CD4+ T cells from blood, cultured in vitro, sampled about 7 months after SARS-CoV-2 vaccination. The source is a human donor who had recovered from COVID-19.

The V and J genes are TRBV28 and TRBJ1-2, with D unresolved. CDR3 size: 12 residues. Germline V lookup: CDR1 MDHEN, CDR2 SYDVKM. V was clipped by 3 bases and J by 5 bases, with 7 bases between them. The CDR3 is CASSFGSYGYTF. DNA for the CDR3: TGTGCCAGCAGTTTCGGTTCTTATGGCTACACCTTC.

This sequence joins TRBV19 and TRBJ2-7; 9 bases match TRBD2. Germline V gives CDR1 LNHDA, CDR2 SQIVND (reference sequence). The CDR3 sequence is 16 residues long. The V gene end was trimmed by 2 bases and the J gene end by 1 base; junction bases not matched to a gene: 6. The CDR3 region is CASSIPEREESYEQYF. The CDR3 nucleotides are TGTGCCAGTAGTATACCCGAGCGGGAGGAGTCCTACGAGCAGTACTTC.

Judged by abundance, this clonotype is large (0.1 to 1%). The J gene is TRBJ2-5, the V gene TRBV20-1, with 8 bases that match TRBD2. The germline V gene has CDR1 DFQATT and CDR2 SNEGSKA (reference sequence). The CDR3 covers 15 residues. The V and J ends lost 6 bases and 3 bases, in that order; junction bases with no gene match: 12. For the CDR3, the DNA is TGCAGTGCCAAGCGGGAGCCGGGACCCGAAGAGACCCAGTACTTC. This gives the protein CSAKREPGPEETQYF.

V usage is TRBV28 and J usage is TRBJ2-7, with 9 bases aligning to TRBD2. Trimming removed 2 bases from V and 6 bases from J; junction bases left unmatched: 11. Germline CDR1 reads MDHEN; CDR2 reads SYDVKM. This CDR3 has 16 amino acids. Here the CDR3 reads CASSLGGPGLASEQYF. The CDR3 nucleotides are TGTGCCAGCAGTTTAGGGGGTCCGGGACTAGCTTCCGAGCAGTACTTC.

This clonotype was seen more than once but under ten times. The V and J genes are TRBV7-9 and TRBJ2-3; no reliable D call. Germline CDR1 SEHNR, CDR2 FQNEAQ (reference sequence). The V end lost 5 bases, the J end lost 0 bases, and 12 bases lay between the germline ends. The CDR3 length is 15 residues. CDR3 in DNA: TGTGCCAGCAGCATAAGGACCCCTAGCACAGATACGCAGTATTTT. Its protein product is CASSIRTPSTDTQYF.

The V gene is TRBV27, the J gene TRBJ2-1; TRBD2 agrees at 16 bases. This CDR3 is built from 18 residues. V was clipped by 5 bases and J by 4 bases; unmatched bases: 8. Per the germline V gene, CDR1 is MNHEY and CDR2 is SMNVEV (reference sequence). CDR3 nucleotide sequence: TGTGCCAGCAGTCACGTGGGACTAGCGGGAGGGCCATACAATGAGCAGTTCTTC. It yields the protein CASSHVGLAGGPYNEQFF.

This clonotype is medium-sized. V gene TRBV10-3 combines with J gene TRBJ2-3; no reliable D call. Trimming left V 0 bases short and J 0 bases short, with 7 bases between. The CDR3 has 15 amino acids. Germline V gene sequence: CDR1 ENHRY, CDR2 SYGVKD. The CDR3 spells CAISESLASTDTQYF. The CDR3 DNA reads TGTGCCATCAGTGAGTCTTTGGCGAGCACAGATACGCAGTATTTT.

This clonotype was seen a handful of times. This rearrangement joins TRBV11-3 to TRBJ2-1, with a possible D match to TRBD1 (6 bases). CDR3 length: 15 amino acids. Per the germline V gene, CDR1 is SGHNT and CDR2 is YENEEA. The V end was cut by 1 base, the J end by 5 bases, with 12 bases between. The CDR3 loop reads CASSLVAGAHNEQFF. The CDR3 DNA reads TGTGCCAGCAGCTTAGTTGCAGGGGCCCACAATGAGCAGTTCTTC. The full variable domain, its missing parts supplied by reference TRBV11-3 and TRBJ2-1, is EAGVVQSPRYKIIEKKQPVAFWCNPISGHNTLYWYLQNLGQGPELLIRYENEEAVDDSQLPKDRFSAERLKGVDSTLKIQPAELGDSAVYLCASSLVAGAHNEQFFGPGTRLTVL.

This clonotype appeared a few times. The chain links TRBV20-1 to TRBJ2-3; 9 bases align to TRBD2. Per germline, CDR1 DFQATT and CDR2 SNEGSKA (reference sequence). V dropped 0 bases and J dropped 5; count of bases not matched to a gene: 9. This CDR3 contains 16 residues. CDR3 protein: CSARDYSGSGQDTQYF. For the CDR3, the DNA is TGCAGTGCTAGAGATTATAGCGGGAGTGGGCAAGATACGCAGTATTTT.

This clonotype was detected only a few times. The rearrangement joins TRBV7-2 to TRBJ2-3; 10 bases align to TRBD2. With 3 bases clipped from V and 7 bases from J, the junction kept 7 bases outside the gene matches. The CDR3 consists of 15 residues. Per the germline V gene, CDR1 is SGHTA and CDR2 is FQGNSA. CDR3 nucleotide sequence: TGTGCCAGCAGCTTGCAAGCGGGAGGGCTCCATACGCAGTATTTT. Amino acid sequence: CASSLQAGGLHTQYF. The full variable domain, in which reference TRBV7-2 and TRBJ2-3 provide the parts outside the CDR3, is GAGVSQSPSNKVTEKGKDVELRCDPISGHTALYWYRQSLGQGLEFLIYFQGNSAPDKSGLPSDRFSAERTGGSVSTLTIQRTQQEDSAVYLCASSLQAGGLHTQYFGPGTRLTVL.

Only a few counts were recorded for this clonotype. The chain links TRBV20-1 to TRBJ2-1, with a possible D match to TRBD2 (5 bases). CDR3 length equals 15 residues. Germline values: CDR1 DFQATT, CDR2 SNEGSKA (reference sequence). V lost 3 bases to trimming and J lost 1 base, with 13 bases between them. The CDR3 loop reads CSARVSGKSYNEQFF. CDR3 DNA: TGCAGTGCTAGGGTTTCCGGGAAGTCCTACAATGAGCAGTTCTTC.